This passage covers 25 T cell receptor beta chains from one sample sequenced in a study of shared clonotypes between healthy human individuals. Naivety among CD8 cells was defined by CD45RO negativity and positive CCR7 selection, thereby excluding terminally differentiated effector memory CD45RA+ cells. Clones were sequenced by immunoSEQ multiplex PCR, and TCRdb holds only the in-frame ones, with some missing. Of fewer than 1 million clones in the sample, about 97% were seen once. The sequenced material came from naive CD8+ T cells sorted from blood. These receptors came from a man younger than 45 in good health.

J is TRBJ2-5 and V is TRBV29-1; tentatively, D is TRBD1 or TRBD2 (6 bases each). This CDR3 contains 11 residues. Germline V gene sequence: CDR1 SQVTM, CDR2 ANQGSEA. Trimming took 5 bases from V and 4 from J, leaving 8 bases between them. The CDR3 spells CSVKGGETQYF. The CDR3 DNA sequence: TGCAGCGTTAAGGGGGGAGAGACCCAGTACTTC.

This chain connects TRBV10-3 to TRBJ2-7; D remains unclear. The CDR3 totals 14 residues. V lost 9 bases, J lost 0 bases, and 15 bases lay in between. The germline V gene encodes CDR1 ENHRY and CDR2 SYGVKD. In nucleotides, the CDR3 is TGTGCCATAAGGAGATCCACGAGCTCCTACGAGCAGTACTTC. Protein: CAIRRSTSSYEQYF.

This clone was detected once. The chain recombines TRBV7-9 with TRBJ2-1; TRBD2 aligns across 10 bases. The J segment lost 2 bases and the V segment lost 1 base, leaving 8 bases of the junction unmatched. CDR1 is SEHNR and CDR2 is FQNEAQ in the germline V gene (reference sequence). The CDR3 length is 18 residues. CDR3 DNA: TGTGCCAGCAGCTTAGAGGCCCTAAGCGGGAGGGCCTACAATGAGCAGTTCTTC. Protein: CASSLEALSGRAYNEQFF.

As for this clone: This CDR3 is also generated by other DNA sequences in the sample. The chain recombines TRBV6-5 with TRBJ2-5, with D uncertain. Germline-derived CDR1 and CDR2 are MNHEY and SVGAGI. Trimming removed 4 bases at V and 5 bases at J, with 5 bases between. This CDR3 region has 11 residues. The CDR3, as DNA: TGTGCCAGCAGTTCTCAGGAGACCCAGTACTTC. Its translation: CASSSQETQYF.

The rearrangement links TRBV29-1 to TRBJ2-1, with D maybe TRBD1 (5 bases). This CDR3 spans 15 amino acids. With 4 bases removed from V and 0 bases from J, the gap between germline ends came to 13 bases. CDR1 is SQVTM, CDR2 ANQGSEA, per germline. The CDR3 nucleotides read TGCAGCGTTGTTACCCTCGACAGCTCCTACAATGAGCAGTTCTTC. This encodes CSVVTLDSSYNEQFF.

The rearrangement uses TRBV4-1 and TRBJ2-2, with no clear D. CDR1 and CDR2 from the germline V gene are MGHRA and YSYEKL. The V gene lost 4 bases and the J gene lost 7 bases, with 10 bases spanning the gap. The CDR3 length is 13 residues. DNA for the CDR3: TGCGCCAGCAGCCCCACGAGTAACGGGGAGCTGTTTTTT. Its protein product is CASSPTSNGELFF.

The CDR3: CASSFPNIGDNAGYEQYF. The CDR3 DNA reads as TGTGCCAGCAGCTTCCCCAACATCGGGGACAATGCGGGGTACGAGCAGTACTTC. The rearrangement links TRBV7-8 to TRBJ2-7, with D perhaps TRBD1 or TRBD2 (6 bases each). CDR1 and CDR2 (germline): SGHVS, FQNEAQ. The CDR3 has 18 amino acids. The ends were cut back, 3 bases at V and 4 bases at J, with 25 bases in the middle.

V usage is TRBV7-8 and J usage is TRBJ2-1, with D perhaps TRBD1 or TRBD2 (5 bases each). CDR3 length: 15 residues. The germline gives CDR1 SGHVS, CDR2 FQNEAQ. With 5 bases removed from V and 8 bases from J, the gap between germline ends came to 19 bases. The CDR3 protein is CASSPGLWLRDEQFF. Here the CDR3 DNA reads TGTGCCAGCAGCCCGGGATTGTGGCTCAGGGATGAGCAGTTCTTC.

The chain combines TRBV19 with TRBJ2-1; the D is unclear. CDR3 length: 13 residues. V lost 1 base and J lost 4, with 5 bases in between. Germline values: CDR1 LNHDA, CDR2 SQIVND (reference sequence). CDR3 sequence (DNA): TGTGCCAGTAGTATAGTCAGGTACAATGAGCAGTTCTTC. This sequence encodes CASSIVRYNEQFF. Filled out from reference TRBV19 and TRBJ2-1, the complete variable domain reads DGGITQSPKYLFRKEGQNVTLSCEQNLNHDAMYWYRQDPGQGLRLIYYSQIVNDFQKGDIAEGYSVSREKKESFPLTVTSAQKNPTAFYLCASSIVRYNEQFFGPGTRLTVL.

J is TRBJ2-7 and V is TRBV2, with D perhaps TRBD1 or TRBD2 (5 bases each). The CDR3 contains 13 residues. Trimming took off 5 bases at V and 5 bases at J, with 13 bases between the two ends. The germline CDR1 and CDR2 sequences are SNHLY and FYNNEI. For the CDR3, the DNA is TGTGCCAGCAGTCCACCTCGGGGCAACGAGCAGTACTTC. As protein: CASSPPRGNEQYF.

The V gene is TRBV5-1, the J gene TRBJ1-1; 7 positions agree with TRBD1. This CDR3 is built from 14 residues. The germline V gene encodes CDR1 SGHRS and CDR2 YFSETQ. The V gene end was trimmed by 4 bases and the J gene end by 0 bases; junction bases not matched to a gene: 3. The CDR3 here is CASSITGVNTEAFF. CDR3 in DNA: TGCGCCAGCAGCATCACAGGGGTGAACACTGAAGCTTTCTTT. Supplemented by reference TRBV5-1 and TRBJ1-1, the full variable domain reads KAGVTQTPRYLIKTRGQQVTLSCSPISGHRSVSWYQQTPGQGLQFLFEYFSETQRNKGNFPGRFSGRQFSNSRSEMNVSTLELGDSALYLCASSITGVNTEAFFGQGTRLTVV.

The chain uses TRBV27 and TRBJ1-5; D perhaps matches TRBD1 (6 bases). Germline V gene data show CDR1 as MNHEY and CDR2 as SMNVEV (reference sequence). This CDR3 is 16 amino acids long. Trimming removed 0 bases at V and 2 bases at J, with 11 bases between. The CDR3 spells CASSLSGATGNQPQHF. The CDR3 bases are TGTGCCAGCAGTTTATCGGGGGCTACGGGCAATCAGCCCCAGCATTTT.

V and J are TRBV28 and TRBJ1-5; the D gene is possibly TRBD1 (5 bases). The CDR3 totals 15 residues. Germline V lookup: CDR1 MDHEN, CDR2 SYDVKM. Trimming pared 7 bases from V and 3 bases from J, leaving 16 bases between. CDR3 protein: CASMLTGTHNQPQHF. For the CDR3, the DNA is TGTGCCAGCATGCTGACCGGGACCCACAATCAGCCCCAGCATTTT.

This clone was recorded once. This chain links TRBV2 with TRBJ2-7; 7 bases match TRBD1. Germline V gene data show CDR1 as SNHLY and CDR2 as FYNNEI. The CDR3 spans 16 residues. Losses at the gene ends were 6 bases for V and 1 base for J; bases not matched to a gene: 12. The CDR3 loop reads CASRDTRDRPSYEQYF. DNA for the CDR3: TGTGCCAGCAGAGACACCCGGGACAGACCATCCTACGAGCAGTACTTC. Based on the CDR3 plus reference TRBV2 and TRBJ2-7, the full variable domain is EPEVTQTPSHQVTQMGQEVILRCVPISNHLYFYWYRQILGQKVEFLVSFYNNEISEKSEIFDDQFSVERPDGSNFTLKIRSTKLEDSAMYFCASRDTRDRPSYEQYFGPGTRLTVT.

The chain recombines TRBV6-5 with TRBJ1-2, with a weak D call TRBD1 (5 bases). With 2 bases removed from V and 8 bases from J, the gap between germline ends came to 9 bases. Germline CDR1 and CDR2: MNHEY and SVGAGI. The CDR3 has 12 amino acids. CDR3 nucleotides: TGTGCCAGCAGTTACGGGGCAGGAGGCTACACCTTC. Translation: CASSYGAGGYTF.

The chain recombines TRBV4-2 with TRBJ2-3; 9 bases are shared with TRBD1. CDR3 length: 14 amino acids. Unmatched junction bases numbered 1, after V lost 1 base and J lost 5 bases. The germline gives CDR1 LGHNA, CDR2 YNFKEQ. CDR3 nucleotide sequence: TGTGCCAGCAGCCAAGCGGACAGGGGAGATACGCAGTATTTT. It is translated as CASSQADRGDTQYF.

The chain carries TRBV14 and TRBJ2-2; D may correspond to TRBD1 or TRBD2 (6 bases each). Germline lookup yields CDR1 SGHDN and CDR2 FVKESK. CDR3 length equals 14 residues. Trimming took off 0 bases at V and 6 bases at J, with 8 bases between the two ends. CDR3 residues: CASSQEGGAGELFF. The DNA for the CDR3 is TGTGCCAGCAGCCAAGAGGGGGGCGCCGGGGAGCTGTTTTTT.

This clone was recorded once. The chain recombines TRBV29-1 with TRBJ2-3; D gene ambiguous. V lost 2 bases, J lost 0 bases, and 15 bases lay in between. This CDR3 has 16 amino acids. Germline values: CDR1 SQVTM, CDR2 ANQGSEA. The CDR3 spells CSVEWAAPASTDTQYF. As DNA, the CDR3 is TGCAGCGTTGAATGGGCCGCCCCAGCTAGCACAGATACGCAGTATTTT.

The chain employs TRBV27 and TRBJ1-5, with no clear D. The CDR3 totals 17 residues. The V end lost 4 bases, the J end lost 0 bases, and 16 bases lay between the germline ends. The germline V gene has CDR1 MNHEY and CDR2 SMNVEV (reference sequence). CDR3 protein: CASSSWSIGVSNQPQHF. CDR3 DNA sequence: TGTGCCAGCAGTTCTTGGTCTATCGGGGTTAGCAATCAGCCCCAGCATTTT.

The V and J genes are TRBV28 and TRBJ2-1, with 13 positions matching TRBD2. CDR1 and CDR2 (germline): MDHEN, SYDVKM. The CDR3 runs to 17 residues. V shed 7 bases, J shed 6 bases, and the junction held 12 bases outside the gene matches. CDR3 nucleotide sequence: TGTGCCAGCACCCCCCCCCGACTAGCGGGAGGACGCAATGAGCAGTTCTTC. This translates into CASTPPRLAGGRNEQFF.

CDR3 in DNA: TGTGCCAGCAGCCCCACCCCCTGGACAGCTAACTATGGCTACACCTTC. Translation gives CASSPTPWTANYGYTF. The chain uses TRBV7-2 and TRBJ1-2, with D perhaps matching TRBD1 (6 bases). This CDR3 spans 16 amino acids. Germline lookup yields CDR1 SGHTA and CDR2 FQGNSA. Trimming took 5 bases from V and 0 from J, leaving 16 bases between them.

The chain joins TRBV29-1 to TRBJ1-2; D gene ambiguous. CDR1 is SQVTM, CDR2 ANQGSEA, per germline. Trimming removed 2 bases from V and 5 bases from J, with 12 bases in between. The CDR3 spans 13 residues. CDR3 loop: CSVELGLWYGYTF. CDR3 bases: TGCAGCGTTGAATTAGGCTTGTGGTATGGCTACACCTTC.

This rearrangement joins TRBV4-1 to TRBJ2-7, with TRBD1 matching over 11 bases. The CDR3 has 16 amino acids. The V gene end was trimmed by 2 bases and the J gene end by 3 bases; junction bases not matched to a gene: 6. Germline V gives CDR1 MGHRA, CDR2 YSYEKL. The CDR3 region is CASSQTGTGGNYEQYF. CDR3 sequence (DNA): TGCGCCAGCAGCCAAACCGGGACAGGGGGGAACTACGAGCAGTACTTC.

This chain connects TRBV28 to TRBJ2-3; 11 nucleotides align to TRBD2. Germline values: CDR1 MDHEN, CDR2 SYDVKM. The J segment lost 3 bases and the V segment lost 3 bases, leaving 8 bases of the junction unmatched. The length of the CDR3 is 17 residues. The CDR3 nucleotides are TGTGCCAGCAGTTTCGGTAGCGGGAGGGCCTGGACAGATACGCAGTATTTT. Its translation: CASSFGSGRAWTDTQYF.

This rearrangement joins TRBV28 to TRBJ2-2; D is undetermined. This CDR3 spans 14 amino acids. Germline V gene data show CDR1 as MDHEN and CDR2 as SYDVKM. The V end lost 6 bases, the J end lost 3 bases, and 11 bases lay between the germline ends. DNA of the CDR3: TGTGCCAGCAGCCTCAGGACCTACACCGGGGAGCTGTTTTTT. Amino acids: CASSLRTYTGELFF.